The rows below give T cell receptor beta chains drawn from one sample of a study of T cells in Graves' hyperthyroidism and ophthalmopathy. TCRdb analysed the multiplex PCR reads with MiXCR anew, one entry per CDR3 protein. The profile shows about 560,000 distinct CDR3 sequences, approximately 15% of them singletons. Sequenced sample: blood. The receptors here all came from a middle-aged woman with Graves' hyperthyroidism. CDR3s include the opening cysteine and the closing phenylalanine or tryptophan. Fields, in order: D gene, clone size, V gene, J gene, CDR3 DNA, CDR3 protein. The D gene is left open where the match is weak. Only some rows state a clone size, as once, few, many or a class for expanded clones.

>TRBD2|many|TRBV9|TRBJ2-3
TGTGCCAGCAGCGTAGCTGCACTAGCGATGGATACGCAGTATTTT
CASSVAALAMDTQYF
>.|many|TRBV7-2|TRBJ1-1
TGTGCCAGCAGTCCCGGCAGCCTGAACACTGAAGCTTTCTTT
CASSPGSLNTEAFF
>.|many|TRBV19|TRBJ2-7
TGTGCCAGTAGTGCCGGCGGCGAGCAGTACTTC
CASSAGGEQYF
>.|.|TRBV7-8|TRBJ2-2
TGTGCCAGCAGCTTAGCGCTCGGATCCACCGGGGAGCTGTTTTTT
CASSLALGSTGELFF
>TRBD2|few|TRBV29-1|TRBJ2-3
TGCAGCGTCCCGGGACTAGTAAATACAGATACGCAGTATTTT
CSVPGLVNTDTQYF
>TRBD1|.|TRBV6-1|TRBJ2-1
TGTGCCAGCCTACCGGGACAGGCCTACAATGAGCAGTTCTTC
CASLPGQAYNEQFF
>.|few|TRBV4-1|TRBJ2-7
TGCGCCAGCAGCCACGGAATGGGGGGTTGGGAGCAGTACTTC
CASSHGMGGWEQYF
>.|many|TRBV12-3/TRBV12-4|TRBJ2-7
TGTGCCAGCAGTCCTTACTCTGGACAGTACTACGAGCAGTACTTC
CASSPYSGQYYEQYF
>TRBD2|many|TRBV7-6|TRBJ2-1
TGTGCCAGCAGCTCGGGACTACTCACCTACAATGAGCAGTTCTTC
CASSSGLLTYNEQFF
>.|many|TRBV27|TRBJ2-4
TGTGCCAGCACCTGGGCAGGGAACAAAAACATTCAGTACTTC
CASTWAGNKNIQYF